Described below is a single TCR beta chain sequence and its context. Antigen unknown. The source of the sample is a study of T cell responses to AZD1222 COVID-19 vaccine. General study findings and limits: Spike-specific TCR depth and breadth grew after two AZD1222 doses.

Both about-4-week and about-12-week second-dose recipients were combined. The CDR3 runs 15 residues. Germline CDR1 reads SGHRS; CDR2 reads YFSETQ. V gave up 8 bases and J gave up 8 bases, with 23 bases separating them. Generated by immunoSEQ multiplex PCR, the TCRdb table keeps only in-frame clones and is missing some. Of some 94,000 clones listed, roughly 90% are singletons. This specimen was peripheral blood, taken 28 days after the second AZD1222 dose. The J gene is TRBJ2-1, the V gene TRBV5-1; D possibly corresponds to TRBD2 (7 bases). The TCR sequence derives from an adult who received the AZD1222 COVID-19 vaccine. The CDR3 DNA sequence: TGCGCCAGACTTAAGGCGGGGGCCAACAGGTATGAGCAGTTCTTC. Translating gives CARLKAGANRYEQFF.